The sequence of this T cell receptor (beta chain) was determined in a study of beta chain features in type 1 diabetes. Per donor, one heparinised blood draw averaged about 100 mL. Every isolated RNA sample was fully reverse transcribed, so sequencing captured expressed TCRB transcripts. TCRdb keeps only in-frame clones here, not all; method: immunoSEQ multiplex PCR. The sample holds more than 300,000 clones, roughly 8% seen once. The sample holds a few counts of this clone. At one end, the junction sequence differs from germline, possibly due to a read error. The TCR comes from a young woman in good health. The sequenced material came from central memory CD4+ T cells from blood.

In DNA form, the CDR3 reads TGTGCCAGCAGTGGGACAGCTTACAATGAGCAGTTCTTC. It translates to CASSGTAYNEQFF. The rearrangement joins TRBV10-3 to TRBJ2-1, with 7 nucleotides matching TRBD1. There are 13 residues in the CDR3. CDR1 and CDR2 from the germline V gene are ENHRY and SYGVKD.